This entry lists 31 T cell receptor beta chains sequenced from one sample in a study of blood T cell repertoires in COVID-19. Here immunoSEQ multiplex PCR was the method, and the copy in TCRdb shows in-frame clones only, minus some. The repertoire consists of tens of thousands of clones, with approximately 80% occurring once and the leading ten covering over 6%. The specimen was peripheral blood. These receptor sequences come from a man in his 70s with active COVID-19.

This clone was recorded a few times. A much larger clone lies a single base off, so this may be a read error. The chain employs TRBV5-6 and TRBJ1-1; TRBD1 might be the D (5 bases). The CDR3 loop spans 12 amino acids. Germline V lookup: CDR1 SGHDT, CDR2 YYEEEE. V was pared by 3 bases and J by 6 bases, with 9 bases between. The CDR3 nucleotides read TGTGCCAGCAGCTGGGGGGGAGCTGAAGCTTTCTTT. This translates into CASSWGGAEAFF.

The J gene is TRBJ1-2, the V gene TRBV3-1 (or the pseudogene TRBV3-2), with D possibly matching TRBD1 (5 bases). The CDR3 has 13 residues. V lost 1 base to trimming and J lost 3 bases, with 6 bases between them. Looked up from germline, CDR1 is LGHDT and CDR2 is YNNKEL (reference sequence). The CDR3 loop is CASSQAQDYGYTF. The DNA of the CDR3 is TGTGCCAGCAGCCAAGCACAGGACTATGGCTACACCTTC.

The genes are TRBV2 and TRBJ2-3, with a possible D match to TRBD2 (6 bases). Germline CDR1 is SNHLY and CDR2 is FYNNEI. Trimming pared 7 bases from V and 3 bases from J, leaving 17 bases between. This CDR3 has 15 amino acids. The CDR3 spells CASMREVLGTDTQYF. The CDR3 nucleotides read TGTGCCAGCATGAGGGAGGTCCTGGGTACAGATACGCAGTATTTT.

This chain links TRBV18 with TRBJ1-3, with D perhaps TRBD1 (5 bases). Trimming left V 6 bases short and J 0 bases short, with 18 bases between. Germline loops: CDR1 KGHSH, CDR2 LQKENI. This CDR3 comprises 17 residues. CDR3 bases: TGTGCCAGCTCCAAAATGAAACAGGATATCTCTGGAAACACCATATATTTT. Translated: CASSKMKQDISGNTIYF.

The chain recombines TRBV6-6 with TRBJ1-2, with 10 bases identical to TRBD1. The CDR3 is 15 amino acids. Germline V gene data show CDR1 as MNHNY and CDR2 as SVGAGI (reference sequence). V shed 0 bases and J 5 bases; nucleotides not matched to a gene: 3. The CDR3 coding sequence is TGTGCCAGCAGTTACTCAGGACAGGGGGGTTATGGCTACACCTTC. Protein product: CASSYSGQGGYGYTF.

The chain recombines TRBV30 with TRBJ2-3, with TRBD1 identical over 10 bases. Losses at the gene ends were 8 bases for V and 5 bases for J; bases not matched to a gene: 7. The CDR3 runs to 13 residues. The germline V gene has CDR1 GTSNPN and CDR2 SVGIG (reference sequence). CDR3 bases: TGTGCCAGGGACAGGGGAGGAAGAGATACGCAGTATTTT. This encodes CARDRGGRDTQYF.

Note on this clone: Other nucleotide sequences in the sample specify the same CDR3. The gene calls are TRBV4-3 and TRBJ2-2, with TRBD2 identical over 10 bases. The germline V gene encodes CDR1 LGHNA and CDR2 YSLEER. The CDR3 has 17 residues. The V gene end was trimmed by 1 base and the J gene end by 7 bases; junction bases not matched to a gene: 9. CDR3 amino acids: CASSQGTSGSLGGELFF. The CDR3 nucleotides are TGCGCCAGCAGCCAAGGGACTAGCGGTTCTCTTGGCGGGGAGCTGTTTTTT.

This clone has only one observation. The CDR3 spells CASSLGGATDTQYF. CDR3 sequence (DNA): TGTGCCAGCAGTCTGGGGGGGGCCACAGATACGCAGTATTTT. The chain combines TRBV28 with TRBJ2-3, with D perhaps TRBD2 (7 bases). The CDR3 consists of 14 residues. Germline CDR1 MDHEN, CDR2 SYDVKM. Trimming took 5 bases from V and 2 from J, leaving 11 bases between them.

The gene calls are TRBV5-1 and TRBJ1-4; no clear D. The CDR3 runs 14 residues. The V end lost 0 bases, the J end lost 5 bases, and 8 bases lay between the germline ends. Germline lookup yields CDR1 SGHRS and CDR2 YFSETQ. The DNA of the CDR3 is TGCGCCAGCAGCTTGGAGGCAGCGAATGAAAAACTGTTTTTT. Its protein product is CASSLEAANEKLFF. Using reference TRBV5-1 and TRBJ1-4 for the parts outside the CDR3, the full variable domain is KAGVTQTPRYLIKTRGQQVTLSCSPISGHRSVSWYQQTPGQGLQFLFEYFSETQRNKGNFPGRFSGRQFSNSRSEMNVSTLELGDSALYLCASSLEAANEKLFFGSGTQLSVL.

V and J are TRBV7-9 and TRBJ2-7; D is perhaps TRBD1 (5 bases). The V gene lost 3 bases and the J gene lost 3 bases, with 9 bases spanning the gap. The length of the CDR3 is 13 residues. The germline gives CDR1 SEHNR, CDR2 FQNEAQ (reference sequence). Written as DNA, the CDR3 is TGTGCCAGCAGCTTGGCAGGGAACTACGAGCAGTACTTC. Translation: CASSLAGNYEQYF.

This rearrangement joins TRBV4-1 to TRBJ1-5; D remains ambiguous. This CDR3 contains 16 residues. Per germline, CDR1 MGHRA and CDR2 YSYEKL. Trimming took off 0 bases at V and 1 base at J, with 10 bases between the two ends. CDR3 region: CASSQEWRPSNQPQHF. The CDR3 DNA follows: TGCGCCAGCAGCCAAGAGTGGAGACCAAGCAATCAGCCCCAGCATTTT.

CDR3 in amino acids: CASSQRGRGFF. For the CDR3, the DNA is TGTGCCAGCAGCCAGAGGGGCAGGGGTTTCTTT. V usage is TRBV3-1 (or the pseudogene TRBV3-2) and J usage is TRBJ1-1, with D maybe TRBD1 (6 bases). V dropped 3 bases and J dropped 13 bases, with 12 bases sitting between them. The CDR3 contains 11 residues. Germline V lookup: CDR1 LGHDT, CDR2 YNNKEL (reference sequence).

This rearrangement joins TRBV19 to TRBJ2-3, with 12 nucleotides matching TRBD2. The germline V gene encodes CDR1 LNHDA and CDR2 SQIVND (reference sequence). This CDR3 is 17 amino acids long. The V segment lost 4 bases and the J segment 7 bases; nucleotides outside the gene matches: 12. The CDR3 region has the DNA TGTGCCAGTAGTAGCAAAGGGACGGGACTAGCGGGTTATACGCAGTATTTT. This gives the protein CASSSKGTGLAGYTQYF. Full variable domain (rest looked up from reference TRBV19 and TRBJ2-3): DGGITQSPKYLFRKEGQNVTLSCEQNLNHDAMYWYRQDPGQGLRLIYYSQIVNDFQKGDIAEGYSVSREKKESFPLTVTSAQKNPTAFYLCASSSKGTGLAGYTQYFGPGTRLTVL.

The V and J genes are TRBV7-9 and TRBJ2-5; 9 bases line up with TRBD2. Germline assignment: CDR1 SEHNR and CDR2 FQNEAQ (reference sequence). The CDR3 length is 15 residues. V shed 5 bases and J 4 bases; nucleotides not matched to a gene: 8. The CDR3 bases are TGTGCCAGCAGCCCCCACGGGACTAGCAGAGAGACCCAGTACTTC. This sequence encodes CASSPHGTSRETQYF.

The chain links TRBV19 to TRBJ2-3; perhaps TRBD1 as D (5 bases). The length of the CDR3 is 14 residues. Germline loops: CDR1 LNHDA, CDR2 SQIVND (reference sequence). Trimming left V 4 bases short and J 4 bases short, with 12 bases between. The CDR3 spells CASSTQGLADTQYF. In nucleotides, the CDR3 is TGTGCCAGTAGTACGCAGGGATTGGCAGATACGCAGTATTTT. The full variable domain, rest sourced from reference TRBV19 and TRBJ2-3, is DGGITQSPKYLFRKEGQNVTLSCEQNLNHDAMYWYRQDPGQGLRLIYYSQIVNDFQKGDIAEGYSVSREKKESFPLTVTSAQKNPTAFYLCASSTQGLADTQYFGPGTRLTVL.

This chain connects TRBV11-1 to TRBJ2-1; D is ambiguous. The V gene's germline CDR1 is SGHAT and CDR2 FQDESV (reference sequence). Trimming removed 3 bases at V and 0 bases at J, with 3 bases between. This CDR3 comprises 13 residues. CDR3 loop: CASSLSSYNEQFF. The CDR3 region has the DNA TGTGCCAGCAGCTTGAGCTCCTACAATGAGCAGTTCTTC.

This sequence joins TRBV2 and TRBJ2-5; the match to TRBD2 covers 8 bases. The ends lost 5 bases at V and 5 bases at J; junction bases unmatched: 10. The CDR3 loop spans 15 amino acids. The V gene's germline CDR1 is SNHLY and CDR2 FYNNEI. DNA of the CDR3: TGTGCCAGCAGTCCTCCGGGGACTAGTGAGGAGACCCAGTACTTC. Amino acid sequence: CASSPPGTSEETQYF.

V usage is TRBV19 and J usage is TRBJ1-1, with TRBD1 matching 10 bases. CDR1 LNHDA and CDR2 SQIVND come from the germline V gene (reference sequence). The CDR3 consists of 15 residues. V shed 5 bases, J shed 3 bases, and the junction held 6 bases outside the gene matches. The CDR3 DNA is TGTGCCAGTAGTCCGATCGGACAGGGGGACACTGAAGCTTTCTTT. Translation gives CASSPIGQGDTEAFF. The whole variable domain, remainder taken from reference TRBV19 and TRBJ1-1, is DGGITQSPKYLFRKEGQNVTLSCEQNLNHDAMYWYRQDPGQGLRLIYYSQIVNDFQKGDIAEGYSVSREKKESFPLTVTSAQKNPTAFYLCASSPIGQGDTEAFFGQGTRLTVV.

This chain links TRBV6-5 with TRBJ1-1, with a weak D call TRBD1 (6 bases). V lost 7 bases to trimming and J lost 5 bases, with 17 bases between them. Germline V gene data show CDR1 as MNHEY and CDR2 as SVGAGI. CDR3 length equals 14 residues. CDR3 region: CASTSEGGGTEAFF. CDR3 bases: TGTGCCAGCACCTCAGAGGGGGGGGGAACTGAAGCTTTCTTT.

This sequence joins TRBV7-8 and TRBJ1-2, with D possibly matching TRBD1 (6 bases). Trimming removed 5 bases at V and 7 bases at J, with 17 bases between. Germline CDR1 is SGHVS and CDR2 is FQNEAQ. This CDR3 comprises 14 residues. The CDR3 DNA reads TGTGCCAGCAGCCCCCGAGTCAGGGGAGCTGGCTACACCTTC. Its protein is CASSPRVRGAGYTF.

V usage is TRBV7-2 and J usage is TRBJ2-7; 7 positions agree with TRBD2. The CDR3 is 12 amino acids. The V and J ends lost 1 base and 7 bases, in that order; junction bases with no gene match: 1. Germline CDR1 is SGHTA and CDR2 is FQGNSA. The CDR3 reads CASSLGGGEQYF. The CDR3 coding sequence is TGTGCCAGCAGCTTAGGCGGGGGAGAGCAGTACTTC.

The CDR3 loop reads CASSGGDEQGGDTNYGYTF. The CDR3 region has the DNA TGTGCCAGCAGCGGGGGAGACGAACAGGGGGGAGATACTAACTATGGCTACACCTTC. This sequence joins TRBV9 and TRBJ1-2, with TRBD1 matching 8 bases. The germline V gene encodes CDR1 SGDLS and CDR2 YYNGEE. The junction had 16 bases not matched to a gene; V was cut back by 3 bases and J by 0 bases. This CDR3 region has 19 residues.

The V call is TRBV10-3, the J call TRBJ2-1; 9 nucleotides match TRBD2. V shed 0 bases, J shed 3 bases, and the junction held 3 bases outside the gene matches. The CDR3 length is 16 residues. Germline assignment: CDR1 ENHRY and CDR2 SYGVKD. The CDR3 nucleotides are TGTGCCATCAGTGAGTCTAGCGGGGGTTTCTACAATGAGCAGTTCTTC. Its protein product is CAISESSGGFYNEQFF.

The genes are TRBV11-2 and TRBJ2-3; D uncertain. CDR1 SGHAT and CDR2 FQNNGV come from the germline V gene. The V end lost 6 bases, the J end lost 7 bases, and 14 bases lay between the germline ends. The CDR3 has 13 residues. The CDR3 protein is CASRVTDKNTQYF. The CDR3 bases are TGTGCCAGCAGGGTAACAGATAAGAATACGCAGTATTTT.

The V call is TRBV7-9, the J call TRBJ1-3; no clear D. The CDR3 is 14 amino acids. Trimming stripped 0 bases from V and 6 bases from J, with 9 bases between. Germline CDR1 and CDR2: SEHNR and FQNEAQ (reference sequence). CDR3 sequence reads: CASSLATMANTIYF. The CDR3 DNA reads TGTGCCAGCAGCTTAGCGACAATGGCAAACACCATATATTTT.

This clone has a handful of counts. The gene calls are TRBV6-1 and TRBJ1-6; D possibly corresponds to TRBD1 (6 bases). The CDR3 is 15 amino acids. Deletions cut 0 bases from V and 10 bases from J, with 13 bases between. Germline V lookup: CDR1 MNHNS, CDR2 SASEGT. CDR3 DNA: TGTGCCAGCAGTGAAGCGACGGCAGGGGCCTCACCCCTCCACTTT. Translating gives CASSEATAGASPLHF.

CDR3 protein: CASSDSTRNYGYTF. The CDR3, as DNA: TGCGCCAGCAGCGATTCTACTAGGAACTATGGCTACACCTTC. J is TRBJ1-2 and V is TRBV5-1; D is unresolved. CDR3 length equals 14 residues. V was pared by 4 bases and J by 2 bases, with 12 bases between. Germline V gives CDR1 SGHRS, CDR2 YFSETQ.

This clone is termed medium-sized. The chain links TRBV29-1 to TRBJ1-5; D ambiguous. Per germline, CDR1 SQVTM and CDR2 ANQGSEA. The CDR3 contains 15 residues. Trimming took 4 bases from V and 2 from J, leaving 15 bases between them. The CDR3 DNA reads TGCAGCGTTGCGGACGGGGTATTGGGCAATCAGCCCCAGCATTTT. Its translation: CSVADGVLGNQPQHF.

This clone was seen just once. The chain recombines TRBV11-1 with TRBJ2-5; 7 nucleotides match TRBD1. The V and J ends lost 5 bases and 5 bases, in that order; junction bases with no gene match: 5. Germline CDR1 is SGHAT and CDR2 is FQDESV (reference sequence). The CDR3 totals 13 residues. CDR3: CASSPGTVETQYF. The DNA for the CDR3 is TGTGCCAGCAGCCCGGGGACAGTCGAGACCCAGTACTTC.

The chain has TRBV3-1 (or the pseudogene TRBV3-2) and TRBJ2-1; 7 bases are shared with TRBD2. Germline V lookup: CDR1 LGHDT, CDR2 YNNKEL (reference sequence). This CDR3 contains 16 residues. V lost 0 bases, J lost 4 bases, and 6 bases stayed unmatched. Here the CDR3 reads CASSQDPSGGYNEQFF. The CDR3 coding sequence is TGTGCCAGCAGCCAAGATCCGTCGGGGGGTTACAATGAGCAGTTCTTC.

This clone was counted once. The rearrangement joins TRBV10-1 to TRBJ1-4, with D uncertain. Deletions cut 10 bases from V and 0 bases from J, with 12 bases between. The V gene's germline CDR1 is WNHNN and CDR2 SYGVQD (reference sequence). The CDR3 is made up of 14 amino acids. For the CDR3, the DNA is TGCGCCACCCACTACTCTGCAACTAATGAAAAACTGTTTTTT. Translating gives CATHYSATNEKLFF.